The 2 T cell receptor beta chains below were found in one sample sequenced in a study of blood T cell repertoires in COVID-19. Sequencing was performed with immunoSEQ multiplex PCR; in TCRdb, only in-frame clones are kept and a portion is missing. Counted here are about 140,000 clones, about 79% occurring once; the ten biggest clones make up roughly 2.9%. Material: PBMCs or T cells enriched from blood (not recorded which). The receptors come from a woman aged 50 to 60 who had recovered from COVID-19.

This clone was seen once. The rearrangement uses TRBV7-9 and TRBJ2-5; D remains ambiguous. The CDR3 is 12 residues long. The germline V gene has CDR1 SEHNR and CDR2 FQNEAQ (reference sequence). The ends were cut back, 5 bases at V and 5 bases at J, with 9 bases in the middle. The CDR3 nucleotides read TGTGCCAGCAGCCCCTTCGGGGAGACCCAGTACTTC. It specifies CASSPFGETQYF.

The chain links TRBV7-9 to TRBJ1-2; D gene uncertain. Germline CDR1 is SEHNR and CDR2 is FQNEAQ (reference sequence). The CDR3 length is 13 residues. V was clipped by 5 bases and J by 1 base, with 8 bases between them. The CDR3 region has the DNA TGTGCCAGCAGCCGCAGTGATAACTATGGCTACACCTTC. As protein: CASSRSDNYGYTF.